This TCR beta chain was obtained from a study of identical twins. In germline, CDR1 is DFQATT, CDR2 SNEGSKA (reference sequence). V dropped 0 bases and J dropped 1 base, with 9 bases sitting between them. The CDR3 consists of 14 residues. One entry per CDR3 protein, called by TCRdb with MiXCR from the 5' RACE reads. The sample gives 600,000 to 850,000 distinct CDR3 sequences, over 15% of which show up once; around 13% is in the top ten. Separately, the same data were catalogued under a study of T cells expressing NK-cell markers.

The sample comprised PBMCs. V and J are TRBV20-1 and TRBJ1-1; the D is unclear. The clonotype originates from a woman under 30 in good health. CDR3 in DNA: TGCAGTGCTAGAGATGGGCGGAAGAACACTGAAGCTTTCTTT. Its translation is CSARDGRKNTEAFF.